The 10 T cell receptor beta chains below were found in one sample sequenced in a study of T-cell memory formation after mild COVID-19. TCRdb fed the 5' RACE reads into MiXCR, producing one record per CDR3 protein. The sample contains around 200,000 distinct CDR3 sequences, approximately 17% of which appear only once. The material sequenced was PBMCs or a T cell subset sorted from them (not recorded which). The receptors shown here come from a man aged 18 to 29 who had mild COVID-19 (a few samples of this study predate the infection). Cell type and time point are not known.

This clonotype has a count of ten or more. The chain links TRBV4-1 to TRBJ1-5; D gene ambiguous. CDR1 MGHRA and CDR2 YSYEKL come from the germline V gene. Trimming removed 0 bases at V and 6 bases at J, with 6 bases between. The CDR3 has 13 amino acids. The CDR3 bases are TGCGCCAGCAGCCAAGATCATCGTCAGCCCCAGCATTTT. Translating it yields CASSQDHRQPQHF.

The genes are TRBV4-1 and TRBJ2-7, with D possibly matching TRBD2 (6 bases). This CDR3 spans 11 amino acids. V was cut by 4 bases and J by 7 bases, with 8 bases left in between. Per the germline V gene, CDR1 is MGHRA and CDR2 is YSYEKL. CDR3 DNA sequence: TGCGCCAGCAGCCCGGAGGGGGAGCAGTACTTC. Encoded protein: CASSPEGEQYF.

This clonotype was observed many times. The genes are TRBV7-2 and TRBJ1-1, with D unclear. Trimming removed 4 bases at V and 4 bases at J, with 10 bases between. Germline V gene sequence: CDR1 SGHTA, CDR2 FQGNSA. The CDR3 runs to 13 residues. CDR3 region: CASSSHHGTEAFF. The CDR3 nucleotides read TGTGCCAGCAGCTCCCATCACGGCACTGAAGCTTTCTTT.

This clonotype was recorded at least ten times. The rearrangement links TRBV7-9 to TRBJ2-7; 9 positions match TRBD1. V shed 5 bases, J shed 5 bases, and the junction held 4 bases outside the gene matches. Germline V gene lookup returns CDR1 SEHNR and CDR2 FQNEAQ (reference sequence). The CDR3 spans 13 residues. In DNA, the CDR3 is TGTGCCAGCAGCGGCCGGGACAGGGACGAGCAGTACGTC. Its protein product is CASSGRDRDEQYV.

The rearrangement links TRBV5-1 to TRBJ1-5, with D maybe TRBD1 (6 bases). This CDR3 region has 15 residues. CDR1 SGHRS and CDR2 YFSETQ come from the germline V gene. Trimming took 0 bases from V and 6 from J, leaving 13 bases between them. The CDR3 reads CASSLEGRGGQPQHF. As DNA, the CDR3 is TGCGCCAGCAGCTTGGAGGGCAGGGGTGGTCAGCCCCAGCATTTT. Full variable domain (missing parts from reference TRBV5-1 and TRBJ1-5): KAGVTQTPRYLIKTRGQQVTLSCSPISGHRSVSWYQQTPGQGLQFLFEYFSETQRNKGNFPGRFSGRQFSNSRSEMNVSTLELGDSALYLCASSLEGRGGQPQHFGDGTRLSIL.

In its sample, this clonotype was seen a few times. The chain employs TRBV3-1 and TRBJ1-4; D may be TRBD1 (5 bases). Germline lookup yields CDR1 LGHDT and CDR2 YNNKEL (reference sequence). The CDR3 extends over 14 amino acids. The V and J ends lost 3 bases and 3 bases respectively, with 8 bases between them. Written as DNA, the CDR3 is TGTGCCAGCAGCCACGGGGGAGCTAATGAAAAACTGTTTTTT. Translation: CASSHGGANEKLFF.

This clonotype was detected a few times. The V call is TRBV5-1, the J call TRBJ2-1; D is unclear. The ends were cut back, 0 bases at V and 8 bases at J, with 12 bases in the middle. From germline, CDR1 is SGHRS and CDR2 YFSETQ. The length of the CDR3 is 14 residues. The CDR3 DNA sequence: TGCGCCAGCAGCTTGGTAGTAGGTGTTGATGAGCAGTTCTTC. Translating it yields CASSLVVGVDEQFF.

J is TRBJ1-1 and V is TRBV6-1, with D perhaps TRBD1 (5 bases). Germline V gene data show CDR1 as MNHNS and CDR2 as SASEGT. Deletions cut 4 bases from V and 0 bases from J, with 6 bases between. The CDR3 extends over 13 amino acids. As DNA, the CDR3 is TGTGCCAGCAGTGTGACAGTGAACACTGAAGCTTTCTTT. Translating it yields CASSVTVNTEAFF.

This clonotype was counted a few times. The CDR3 coding sequence is TGCGCCAGCAGCTTGGGGCAGGACTACGAGCAGTACTTC. Translated: CASSLGQDYEQYF. This chain connects TRBV5-1 to TRBJ2-7, with D unclear. This CDR3 is built from 13 residues. Per germline, CDR1 SGHRS and CDR2 YFSETQ. Trimming pared 0 bases from V and 3 bases from J, leaving 7 bases between.

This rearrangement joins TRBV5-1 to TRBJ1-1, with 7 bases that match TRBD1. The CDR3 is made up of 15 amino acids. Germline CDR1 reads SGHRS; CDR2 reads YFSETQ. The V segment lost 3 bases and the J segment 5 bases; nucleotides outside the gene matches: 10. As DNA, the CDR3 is TGCGCCAGCAGCTCACCAGGGGGGGATCGGACTGAAGCTTTCTTT. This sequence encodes CASSSPGGDRTEAFF.